The source of this T cell receptor beta chain is a study of blood T cell repertoires in COVID-19 (dated by TCRdb to 2019 to 2021). In terms of the full investigation: Samples from collaborators originated in the United States, Italy and Spain and spanned both the acute and convalescent phases of COVID-19. The material from the prospective study consisted of cDNA or gDNA derived from T cells, B-cell-depleted T cells, or PBMCs. Subjects who had been exposed to COVID-19, were actively infected with it, or had recovered from it provided the deeply sampled blood TCRbeta repertoires that made up the dataset. A freely available public database, intended as a resource for researchers studying the immune response to SARS-CoV-2, is where the repertoires were released. Samples came from the ongoing ImmuneRACE study (first 160 participants) plus 1,254 subjects from 6 global collaborators. Sample metadata almost always included a de-identified subject ID, COVID-19 status, age in years and sex. Where available, HLA class I and class II types were taken from metadata supplied by the sample provider and were not determined by assay-based typing. Findings and caveats that apply to the study as a whole: The quantity of clinical and demographic metadata differed by source and by participant and was supplied without curation.

TCRbeta CDR3 regions were amplified from genomic DNA by means of the immunoSEQ Assay, a bias-controlled multiplex PCR. As for the original processing: Nucleated cell counts per sample were estimated from amplification of reference gene primers within the assay. To quantify the absolute abundance of each unique TCRbeta CDR3 rearrangement, sequence reads were collapsed and filtered. For each sample, productive Simpson clonality was calculated as the square root of Simpson's diversity index over productive rearrangements. TCRdb limited this immuneACCESS table to in-frame rearrangements with V and J called. A share of clones is missing; checked studies link under half to unresolved V genes, and the rest is unexplained. V, J and clone size were drawn from that table, and D and trimming were deduced from the DNA. The sample table records approximately 70,000 clones; 88% of these occur just once. Approximately 1.5% of the sample comes from the top ten.

CDR1 LNHDA and CDR2 SQIVND were looked up in the germline V gene (reference sequence). V loses 7 bases, J loses 0 bases, and the germline ends lie 13 bases apart. Its CDR3 holds 16 amino acids, cysteine through phenylalanine. CDR3 DNA is the only sequence kept; it has 48 bases, read in frame from the first base. Comments on this clone: The antigen it binds to is not known. Base quality data are lacking; no much larger clone is found one base away.

The collaborating institutions used their own protocols to collect whole blood in K2EDTA tubes. For TCRbeta analysis, collaborators shipped samples as frozen whole blood, isolated PBMCs, or DNA extracted from either of those sample types. The V and J genes are TRBV19 and TRBJ1-6, with the D gene uncertain. The TCR originated in a human donor in a cohort sampled during active COVID-19. The sequenced sample consisted of peripheral blood. The CDR3 region reads CASKVAASSYNSPLHF. Read as DNA, the sequence is TGTGCCAGTAAGGTGGCGGCAAGCTCCTATAATTCACCCCTCCACTTT.